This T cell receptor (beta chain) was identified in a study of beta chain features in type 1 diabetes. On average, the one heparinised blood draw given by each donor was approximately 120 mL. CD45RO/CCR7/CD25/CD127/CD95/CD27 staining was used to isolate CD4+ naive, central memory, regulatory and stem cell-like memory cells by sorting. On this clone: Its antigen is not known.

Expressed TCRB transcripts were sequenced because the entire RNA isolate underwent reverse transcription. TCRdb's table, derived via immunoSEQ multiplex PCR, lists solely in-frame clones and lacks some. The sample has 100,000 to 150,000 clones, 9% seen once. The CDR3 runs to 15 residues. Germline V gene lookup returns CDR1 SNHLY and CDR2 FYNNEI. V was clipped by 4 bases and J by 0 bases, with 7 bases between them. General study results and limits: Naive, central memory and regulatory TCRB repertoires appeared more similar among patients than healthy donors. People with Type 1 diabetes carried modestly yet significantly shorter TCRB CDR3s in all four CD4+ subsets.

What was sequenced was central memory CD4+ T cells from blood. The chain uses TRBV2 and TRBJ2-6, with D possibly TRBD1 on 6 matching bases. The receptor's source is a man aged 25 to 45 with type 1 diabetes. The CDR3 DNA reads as TGTGCCAGCAGTGGACAGGCCTCTGGGGCCAACGTCCTGACTTTC. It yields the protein CASSGQASGANVLTF.